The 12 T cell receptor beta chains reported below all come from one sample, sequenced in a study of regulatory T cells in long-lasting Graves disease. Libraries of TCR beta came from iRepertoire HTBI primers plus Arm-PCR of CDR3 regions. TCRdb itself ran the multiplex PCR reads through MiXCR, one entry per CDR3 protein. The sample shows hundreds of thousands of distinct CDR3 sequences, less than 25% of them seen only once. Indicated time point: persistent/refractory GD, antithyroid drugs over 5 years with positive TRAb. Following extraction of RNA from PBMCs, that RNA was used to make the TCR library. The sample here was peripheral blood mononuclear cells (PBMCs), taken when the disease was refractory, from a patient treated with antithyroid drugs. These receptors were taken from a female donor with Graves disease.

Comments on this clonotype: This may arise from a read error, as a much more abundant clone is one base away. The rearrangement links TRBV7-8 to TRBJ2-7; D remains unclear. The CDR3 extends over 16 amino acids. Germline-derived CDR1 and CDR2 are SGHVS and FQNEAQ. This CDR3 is CASSPWMLGVVYERYF. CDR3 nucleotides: TGTGCCAGCAGCCCCTGGATGTTAGGCGTGGTCTACGAGCGGTACTTC.

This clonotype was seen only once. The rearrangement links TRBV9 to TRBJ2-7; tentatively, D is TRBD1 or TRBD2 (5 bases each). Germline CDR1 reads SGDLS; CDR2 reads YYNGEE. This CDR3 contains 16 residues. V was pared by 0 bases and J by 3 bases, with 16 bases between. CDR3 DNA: TGTGCCAGCAGCGTAGGCCCCCGGGGAACAGGCTACGAGCAGTACTTC. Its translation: CASSVGPRGTGYEQYF.

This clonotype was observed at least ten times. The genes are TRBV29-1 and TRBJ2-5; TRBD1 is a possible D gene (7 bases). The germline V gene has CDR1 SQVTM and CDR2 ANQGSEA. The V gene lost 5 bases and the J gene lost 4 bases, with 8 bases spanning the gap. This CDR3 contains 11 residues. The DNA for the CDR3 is TGCAGCGTTCAGGGGGGAGAGACCCAGTACTTC. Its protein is CSVQGGETQYF.

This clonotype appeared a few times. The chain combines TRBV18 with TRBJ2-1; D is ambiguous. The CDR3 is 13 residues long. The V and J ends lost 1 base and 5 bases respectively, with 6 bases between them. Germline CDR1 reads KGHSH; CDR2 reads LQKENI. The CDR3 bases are TGTGCCAGCTCACCACAGATGGACAATGAGCAGTTCTTC. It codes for CASSPQMDNEQFF.

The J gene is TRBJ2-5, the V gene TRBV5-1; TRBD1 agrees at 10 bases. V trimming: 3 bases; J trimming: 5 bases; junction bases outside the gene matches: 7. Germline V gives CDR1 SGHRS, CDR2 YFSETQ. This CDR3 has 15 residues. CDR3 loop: CASSSGQGYEETQYF. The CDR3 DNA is TGCGCCAGCAGCTCGGGACAGGGGTATGAGGAGACCCAGTACTTC.

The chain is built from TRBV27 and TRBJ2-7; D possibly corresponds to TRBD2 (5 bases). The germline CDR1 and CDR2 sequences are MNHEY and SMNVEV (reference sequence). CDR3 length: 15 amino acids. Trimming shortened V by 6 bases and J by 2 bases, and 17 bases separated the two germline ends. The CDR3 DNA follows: TGTGCCAGCAGGTCGGGATGGCAGGACCCCTACGAGCAGTACTTC. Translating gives CASRSGWQDPYEQYF.

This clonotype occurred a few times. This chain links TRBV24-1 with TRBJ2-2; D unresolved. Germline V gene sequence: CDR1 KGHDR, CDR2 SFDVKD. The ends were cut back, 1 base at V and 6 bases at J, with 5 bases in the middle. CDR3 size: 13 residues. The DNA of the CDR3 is TGTGCCACCAGTGATTTTTTCGCCGGGGAGCTGTTTTTT. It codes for CATSDFFAGELFF.

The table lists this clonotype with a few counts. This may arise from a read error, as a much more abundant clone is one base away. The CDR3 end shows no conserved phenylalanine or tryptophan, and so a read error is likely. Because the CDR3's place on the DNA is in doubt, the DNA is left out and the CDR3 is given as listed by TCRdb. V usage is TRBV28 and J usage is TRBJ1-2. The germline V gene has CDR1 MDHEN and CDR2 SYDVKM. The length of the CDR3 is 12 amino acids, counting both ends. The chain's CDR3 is CASSINQIVGTL.

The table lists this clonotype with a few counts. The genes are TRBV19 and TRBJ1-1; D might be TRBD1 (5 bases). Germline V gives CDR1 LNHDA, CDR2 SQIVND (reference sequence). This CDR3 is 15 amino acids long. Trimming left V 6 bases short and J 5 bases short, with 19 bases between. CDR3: CASSVDQGFNTEAFF. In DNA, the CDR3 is TGTGCCAGTAGCGTTGATCAGGGATTTAATACTGAAGCTTTCTTT.

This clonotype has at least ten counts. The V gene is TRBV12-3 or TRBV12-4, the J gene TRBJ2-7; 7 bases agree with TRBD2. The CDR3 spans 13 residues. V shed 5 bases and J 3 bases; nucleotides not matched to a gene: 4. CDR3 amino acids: CASSTGLVYEQYF. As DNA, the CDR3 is TGTGCCAGCAGTACCGGACTAGTCTACGAGCAGTACTTC.

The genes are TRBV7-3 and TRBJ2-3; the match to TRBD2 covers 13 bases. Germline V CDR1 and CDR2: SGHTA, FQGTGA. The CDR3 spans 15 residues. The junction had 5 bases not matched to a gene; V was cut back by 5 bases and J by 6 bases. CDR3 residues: CASSQGLAGPDTQYF. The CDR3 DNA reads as TGTGCCAGCAGCCAGGGACTAGCGGGACCCGATACGCAGTATTTT.

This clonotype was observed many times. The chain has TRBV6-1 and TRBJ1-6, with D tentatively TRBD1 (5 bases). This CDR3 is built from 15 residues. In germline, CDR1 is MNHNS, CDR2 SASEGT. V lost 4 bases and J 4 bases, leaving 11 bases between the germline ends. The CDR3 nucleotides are TGTGCCAGCAGTGCAGGACACACATATAATTCACCCCTCCACTTT. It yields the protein CASSAGHTYNSPLHF.